This T cell receptor (beta chain) was identified during a study of molecular identifiers for immune sequencing clone quantification. This clonotype has ten or more counts. TCRdb re-derived calls from the PCR reads in MiXCR, one entry per CDR3 protein. The sample shows over 60,000 distinct CDR3 sequences, around 19% of them seen only once. The sequencing sample was made of naive CD8+ T cells from blood, with Jurkat cell RNA spiked in. As for subset: FACS-sorted CD8+CD4-CCR7+CD45RA+ naive T cells. This clonotype was sampled from a human donor in good health. Some libraries in this study had Jurkat cell RNA spiked in.

The CDR3 coding sequence is TGCAGCGTTACCGGGACTAGCGGGAGGGCCGTAAACATTCAGTACTTC. Translating gives CSVTGTSGRAVNIQYF. The V gene is TRBV29-1, the J gene TRBJ2-4; 16 bases fit TRBD2. The germline V gene has CDR1 SQVTM and CDR2 ANQGSEA. Trimming at V came to 5 bases and at J to 6 bases, leaving 7 bases not matched to a gene. There are 16 residues in the CDR3. Complete variable domain (other parts from reference TRBV29-1 and TRBJ2-4): SAVISQKPSRDICQRGTSLTIQCQVDSQVTMMFWYRQQPGQSLTLIATANQGSEATYESGFVIDKFPISRPNLTFSTLTVSNMSPEDSSIYLCSVTGTSGRAVNIQYFGAGTRLSVL.